This TCR beta chain was retrieved from a study of cytotoxic CD8 clonotypes in ibrutinib-treated CLL (dated by TCRdb to about 2021). Study-wide context: The cohort included around 16 treatment-naive and roughly 10 relapsed/refractory patients; roughly 17 were IGHV unmutated. Partial responses were observed in 24 patients and complete responses in 2; after a median follow-up of about 69 months, remission was maintained in approximately 14 patients and progression was observed in roughly 12. Response samples were obtained after a median of around eleven months of treatment, with a range of about 6 to 36 months. On average, each sample yielded some 250,000 productive templates and tens of thousands of productive rearrangements. Longitudinal samples were obtainable from about 30% of the roughly 86 participants in the trial. Cryopreserved peripheral blood mononuclear cells were obtained before treatment, at response, and at either sustained remission or disease progression. Patients were still on ibrutinib when every remission and progressive disease sample was collected. What the study reported, not specific to this receptor: Public clonotypes were rare and either shrank or stayed stable during treatment, and the rise in clonality at ibrutinib response reflected expansion of private clonotypes. Baseline clonality exceeded that of age-matched healthy donors and correlated strongly with circulating CD8+ T-cell counts. Sampling times were not matched between patients in sustained remission and patients whose disease was progressing, and lymph node repertoires were not examined. An increase in clonality was observed at ibrutinib response, with clonality remaining stable during sustained remission and falling back toward baseline at progression.

The goal of deep resolution MiSeq sequencing was a depth between 1 in 1 million and 1 in 200,000 T cells, and coverage averaged 10x per clonotype. TCR beta libraries were generated with the immunoSEQ hsTCRB Kit. In the paper's pipeline: The data were analyzed with ImmunoSEQ Analyzer and ImmunoSEQ Data Assistant, and V, D and J gene assignments followed IMGT definitions. Clonality, which ranges from 0 to 1, was calculated as one minus the normalized Shannon entropy of productive rearrangement frequencies. Only overrepresented clonotypes making up at least 0.05% of each patient's repertoire were included in the public clonotype analysis. About twelve repertoires from age-matched healthy donors, obtained from immuneACCESS, served as clonality controls. TCRdb holds this immuneACCESS table with in-frame rearrangements only. Some clones are missing; in checked studies, unresolved V genes explain under half, and the rest has no known cause. V and J calls and clone size are those listed in that table; D and trimming were worked out from the DNA. Present in this sample are some 130,000 clones, 80% to 85% of which were seen just once. Roughly 3.5% of the sample rests with the top ten.

In light of the paper, this sample's time point label describes: roughly 25 months on ibrutinib. For TCR beta library preparation, roughly 2 micrograms of genomic DNA were isolated from cryopreserved PBMCs. Longitudinal blood samples from CLL patients on ibrutinib monotherapy underwent high-throughput TCR beta sequencing. Patients were enrolled in a phase 2 open-label single-center ibrutinib monotherapy trial. With regard to this clone: It has no known antigen specificity. No much larger clone exists at a distance of one base, and base qualities are not known.

CDR1 MNHNS and CDR2 SASEGT were looked up in the germline V gene. Trimming removed 7 bases from V and 1 base from J, leaving 11 bases between the germline ends. The CDR3 sequence holds 14 residues, the cysteine and phenylalanine included. Of the read, only the CDR3 DNA is kept; its 42 bases are in frame from base 1. The sequencing used PBMCs, collected after 24 months of ibrutinib treatment. The TCR comes from a human donor with chronic lymphocytic leukemia. The V gene is TRBV6-1 and the J gene is TRBJ1-3; the D segment cannot be called with confidence. For the CDR3, the sequence is CASIVGSSGNTIYF. In nucleotide form, the sequence is TGTGCCAGCATTGTCGGGTCTTCTGGAAACACCATATATTTT.